The 18 T cell receptor beta chains below all came from one sample that was sequenced in a study of shared clonotypes between healthy human individuals. Repertoires were generated with immunoSEQ multiplex PCR, while TCRdb's copy carries only in-frame clones and drops some. The top ten clones hold roughly 12% of a sample with approximately 470,000 clones, over 75% of them seen once. Sequencing was done on a sample of PBMCs. Receptors originate from a woman between 40 and 55 years old in good health. Some clones in this sample may be carry-over from other donors' samples.

The genes are TRBV6-5 and TRBJ2-7, with 9 positions matching TRBD2. The CDR3 has 16 residues. The V segment lost 2 bases and the J segment 4 bases; nucleotides outside the gene matches: 9. Germline CDR1 is MNHEY and CDR2 is SVGAGI. The DNA for the CDR3 is TGTGCCAGCAGTTACCGAACGACTAGCGGTGCTTACGAGCAGTACTTC. Encoded protein: CASSYRTTSGAYEQYF.

In the case of this clone: A far more abundant clone sits one base away, making this likely a read error. Without the conserved terminal phenylalanine or tryptophan, this CDR3 likely stems from a read error. The chain links TRBV6-1 to TRBJ1-2; 9 positions agree with TRBD1. Trimming cost V 4 bases and J 2 bases; bases outside gene matches: 11. CDR1 is MNHNS, CDR2 SASEGT, per germline. The CDR3 spans 17 residues. CDR3 sequence (DNA): TGTGCCAGCAGTGCGGACAGGGGCCGCGTCCCGAACTATGGCTACACCCTC. It is translated as CASSADRGRVPNYGYTL.

The chain has TRBV7-9 and TRBJ2-1, with D possibly matching TRBD2 (5 bases). The germline V gene encodes CDR1 SEHNR and CDR2 FQNEAQ (reference sequence). CDR3 length: 16 residues. V lost 5 bases, J lost 0 bases, and 14 bases lay in between. This CDR3 reads CASSTWEHSSYNEQFF. Written as DNA, the CDR3 is TGTGCCAGCAGCACATGGGAGCATAGCTCCTACAATGAGCAGTTCTTC.

The chain carries TRBV19 and TRBJ1-5; D gene uncertain. This CDR3 is built from 15 residues. CDR1 and CDR2 (germline): LNHDA, SQIVND (reference sequence). Trimming stripped 3 bases from V and 2 bases from J, with 11 bases between. CDR3 in amino acids: CASSIGRSRNQPQHF. The CDR3 coding sequence is TGTGCCAGTAGTATTGGCAGGAGCCGCAATCAGCCCCAGCATTTT.

The chain carries TRBV4-1 and TRBJ2-5; TRBD2 agrees at 12 bases. In germline, CDR1 is MGHRA, CDR2 YSYEKL. The CDR3 runs to 17 residues. Trimming took 3 bases from V and 4 from J; bases not matched to a gene: 9. The CDR3 is CASSQTALAGGGETQYF. CDR3 bases: TGCGCCAGCAGCCAGACCGCACTAGCGGGAGGCGGAGAGACCCAGTACTTC.

J is TRBJ1-5 and V is TRBV13, with D unresolved. Germline V gene lookup returns CDR1 PRHDT and CDR2 FYEKMQ (reference sequence). This CDR3 region has 15 residues. V lost 2 bases and J 5 bases, leaving 13 bases between the germline ends. CDR3 amino acids: CASSLSDLGDQPQHF. CDR3 nucleotide sequence: TGTGCCAGCAGCTTAAGTGATTTGGGAGATCAGCCCCAGCATTTT.

V and J are TRBV10-3 and TRBJ2-7; tentative D call: TRBD2 (5 bases). Germline CDR1 ENHRY, CDR2 SYGVKD. The V end lost 4 bases, the J end lost 1 base, and 11 bases lay between the germline ends. The CDR3 has 14 residues. CDR3 coding DNA: TGTGCCATCAGTGGGGTAGCGCTGTCCTACGAGCAGTACTTC. Protein product: CAISGVALSYEQYF.

CDR3 protein: CASSHWTPPGTEAFF. The CDR3 DNA reads as TGTGCCAGCAGCCATTGGACACCTCCCGGCACTGAAGCTTTCTTT. This chain connects TRBV14 to TRBJ1-1, with a possible D match to TRBD1 (5 bases). This CDR3 is 15 amino acids long. CDR1 is SGHDN, CDR2 FVKESK, per germline. Trimming removed 3 bases at V and 4 bases at J, with 15 bases between. The variable domain in full, with the rest retrieved from reference TRBV14 and TRBJ1-1, is EAGVTQFPSHSVIEKGQTVTLRCDPISGHDNLYWYRRVMGKEIKFLLHFVKESKQDESGMPNNRFLAERTGGTYSTLKVQPAELEDSGVYFCASSHWTPPGTEAFFGQGTRLTVV.

The rearrangement links TRBV28 to TRBJ1-1; D may be TRBD1 (6 bases). Trimming shortened V by 5 bases and J by 7 bases, and 17 bases separated the two germline ends. Germline lookup yields CDR1 MDHEN and CDR2 SYDVKM. The CDR3 is 14 residues long. DNA of the CDR3: TGTGCCAGCAGTCCCCTCACCGGGGGCTTTGAAGCTTTCTTT. Translation gives CASSPLTGGFEAFF.

As regards this clone: A single base is all that separates this from a far larger clone, so a read error is likely. Within the sample, other DNA sequences also encode this same CDR3. CDR3 sequence reads: CASSRARIYYGYTF. The CDR3 nucleotides are TGTGCCAGCAGTAGGGCTCGGATATACTATGGCTACACCTTT. The V gene is TRBV2, the J gene TRBJ1-2; D gene uncertain. The CDR3 covers 14 residues. Per germline, CDR1 SNHLY and CDR2 FYNNEI.

The chain uses TRBV6-6 and TRBJ2-1; tentative D call: TRBD1 (6 bases). The CDR3 totals 14 residues. With 5 bases removed from V and 4 bases from J, the gap between germline ends came to 12 bases. From germline, CDR1 is MNHNY and CDR2 SVGAGI (reference sequence). The CDR3 bases are TGTGCCAGCAGTCCGCAGGGGTCATACAATGAGCAGTTCTTC. Translated, it gives CASSPQGSYNEQFF.

At least ten counts were recorded for this clone. This chain uses TRBV5-6 with TRBJ2-7, with TRBD2 matching 7 bases. CDR3 length: 16 residues. Germline V lookup: CDR1 SGHDT, CDR2 YYEEEE. Germline trimming cut 0 bases from V and 2 bases from J; bases unmatched to any gene: 8. The CDR3 bases are TGTGCCAGCAGCTTGGTAAGGCTAGCGGAGCCCTACGAGCAGTACTTC. Its translation: CASSLVRLAEPYEQYF.

V gene TRBV19 combines with J gene TRBJ1-5; no reliable D call. V was clipped by 4 bases and J by 1 base, with 2 bases between them. The CDR3 has 12 amino acids. Germline CDR1 is LNHDA and CDR2 is SQIVND (reference sequence). The CDR3 bases are TGTGCCAGTAGTACGAGCAATCAGCCCCAGCATTTT. The encoded protein is CASSTSNQPQHF.

The chain is built from TRBV25-1 and TRBJ2-1, with 9 nucleotides matching TRBD1. Germline values: CDR1 MGHDK, CDR2 SYGVNS. V lost 5 bases to trimming and J lost 7 bases; unmatched junction nucleotides: 9. This CDR3 has 15 amino acids. DNA of the CDR3: TGTGCCAGCAGTAAACAGGGACAGGGATCGAATGAGCAGTTCTTC. Its protein product is CASSKQGQGSNEQFF.

This clone is a singleton in its sample. The gene calls are TRBV4-2 and TRBJ2-5; D might be TRBD1 (5 bases). V was cut by 0 bases and J by 5 bases, with 16 bases left in between. The CDR3 runs 16 residues. The germline CDR1 and CDR2 sequences are LGHNA and YNFKEQ. CDR3 sequence reads: CASSQDPGTAGETQYF. The DNA of the CDR3 is TGTGCCAGCAGCCAAGACCCGGGTACCGCAGGGGAGACCCAGTACTTC.

This clone was seen a few times. This chain uses TRBV2 with TRBJ1-5, with D possibly being TRBD1 (5 bases). The ends were cut back, 2 bases at V and 5 bases at J, with 13 bases in the middle. Germline V lookup: CDR1 SNHLY, CDR2 FYNNEI. The CDR3 runs 15 residues. The CDR3 DNA sequence: TGTGCCAGCAGTGAATGGGGCAGGGAGGATCAGCCCCAGCATTTT. Protein: CASSEWGREDQPQHF.

The chain is built from TRBV28 and TRBJ1-5; 8 bases align to TRBD1. V lost 4 bases and J lost 4; bases outside the gene matches: 6. This CDR3 spans 15 amino acids. Germline CDR1 reads MDHEN; CDR2 reads SYDVKM. CDR3 sequence reads: CASSSGQGVNQPQHF. The CDR3 DNA is TGTGCCAGCAGTTCCGGACAGGGAGTGAATCAGCCCCAGCATTTT.

The chain carries TRBV5-1 and TRBJ1-1, with D unclear. CDR3 size: 17 residues. Germline CDR1 is SGHRS and CDR2 is YFSETQ. Between the trimmed V and J ends, which lost 4 bases and 0 bases, there was a span of 19 bases. DNA of the CDR3: TGCGCCAGCAGCGGGAGGTTCAGCCGACTTATGAACACTGAAGCTTTCTTT. Translated: CASSGRFSRLMNTEAFF.